A single sample is the source of the 9 T cell receptor beta chains below, sequenced in a study of blood T cell repertoires in COVID-19. Clones were read by immunoSEQ multiplex PCR, and TCRdb kept only the in-frame ones, dropping some. The data contain 290,000 or so clones, roughly 85% of them seen just once; the ten biggest clones take up 5.1%. Sequencing used peripheral blood. The receptors originated from a man in his forties or fifties with active or convalescent COVID-19.

The chain links TRBV2 to TRBJ1-4; TRBD1 matches at 9 bases. The germline CDR1 and CDR2 sequences are SNHLY and FYNNEI. The CDR3 loop spans 14 amino acids. V was clipped by 3 bases and J by 6 bases; unmatched bases: 2. The CDR3, as DNA: TGTGCCAGCAGTGAGACAGGGGGGGATGAAAAACTGTTTTTT. Protein product: CASSETGGDEKLFF.

This CDR3 is CASSQDLRDRGSYEQYF. DNA for the CDR3: TGTGCCAGCAGCCAAGACCTCCGGGACAGGGGATCCTACGAGCAGTACTTC. V is TRBV3-1 (or the pseudogene TRBV3-2) and J is TRBJ2-7; 10 bases match TRBD1. The CDR3 has 17 residues. Per germline, CDR1 LGHDT and CDR2 YNNKEL (reference sequence). V trimming: 0 bases; J trimming: 1 base; junction bases outside the gene matches: 6.

The chain recombines TRBV6-6 with TRBJ1-1; D not resolved. The ends were cut back, 3 bases at V and 0 bases at J, with 8 bases in the middle. The CDR3 spans 14 residues. In germline, CDR1 is MNHNY, CDR2 SVGAGI (reference sequence). The CDR3 protein is CASSYMEMNTEAFF. Here the CDR3 DNA reads TGTGCCAGCAGTTATATGGAGATGAACACTGAAGCTTTCTTT.

The rearrangement links TRBV5-6 to TRBJ1-2; D is uncertain. Trimming removed 4 bases from V and 7 bases from J, with 11 bases in between. The CDR3 is made up of 12 amino acids. Germline CDR1 and CDR2: SGHDT and YYEEEE. CDR3 region: CASSLEGPGYTF. The CDR3 region has the DNA TGTGCCAGCAGCCTCGAGGGCCCTGGCTACACCTTC.

This clone was observed many times. The chain combines TRBV9 with TRBJ2-1, with D hard to call. CDR3 length equals 15 residues. Trimming removed 3 bases at V and 8 bases at J, with 18 bases between. Germline CDR1 reads SGDLS; CDR2 reads YYNGEE. The CDR3 DNA sequence: TGTGCCAGCAGCGCCCGTGGCAGTCTCCGGGATGAGCAGTTCTTC. It encodes CASSARGSLRDEQFF.

The chain uses TRBV19 and TRBJ1-5; 7 positions match TRBD1. Germline values: CDR1 LNHDA, CDR2 SQIVND (reference sequence). This CDR3 is 15 amino acids long. J lost 1 base, V lost 7 bases, and 7 bases had no gene match. CDR3 nucleotides: TGTGCCAGTAAGAAGGACAGGATAAGCAATCAGCCCCAGCATTTT. This gives the protein CASKKDRISNQPQHF.

The chain recombines TRBV18 with TRBJ1-5; D remains unclear. The CDR3 consists of 15 residues. Germline assignment: CDR1 KGHSH and CDR2 LQKENI. Trimming removed 3 bases from V and 1 base from J, with 10 bases in between. CDR3 loop: CASSPSRVSNQPQHF. For the CDR3, the DNA is TGTGCCAGCTCACCGTCCCGAGTAAGCAATCAGCCCCAGCATTTT.

The chain employs TRBV14 and TRBJ2-5; 7 bases match TRBD1. CDR1 and CDR2 (germline): SGHDN, FVKESK. Germline trimming cut 2 bases from V and 1 base from J; bases unmatched to any gene: 7. This CDR3 is built from 16 residues. The CDR3 loop reads CASSQFTGVVQETQYF. The CDR3 nucleotides are TGTGCCAGCAGCCAATTCACAGGGGTGGTCCAAGAGACCCAGTACTTC. Full variable domain (missing parts from reference TRBV14 and TRBJ2-5): EAGVTQFPSHSVIEKGQTVTLRCDPISGHDNLYWYRRVMGKEIKFLLHFVKESKQDESGMPNNRFLAERTGGTYSTLKVQPAELEDSGVYFCASSQFTGVVQETQYFGPGTRLLVL.

This rearrangement joins TRBV4-1 to TRBJ2-4; no reliable D call. The germline gives CDR1 MGHRA, CDR2 YSYEKL. CDR3 size: 16 residues. With 1 base removed from V and 1 base from J, the gap between germline ends came to 11 bases. CDR3 protein: CASSQVAGLAKNIQYF. Written as DNA, the CDR3 is TGCGCCAGCAGCCAAGTGGCAGGTCTGGCCAAAAACATTCAGTACTTC.